This T cell receptor (beta chain) was sequenced during a study of chemoradiotherapy in HPV16-positive cancers. This clone was seen more than once but under ten times. Profiling relied on immunoSEQ multiplex PCR, and the TCRdb table lists in-frame clones only, not all of them. The data show some 6,600 clones, approximately 84% seen once. Germline V gives CDR1 WNHNN, CDR2 SYGVQD (reference sequence). The CDR3 spans 14 residues. Trimming stripped 6 bases from V and 5 bases from J, with 17 bases between. The sample in question was tumor tissue, obtained from a patient who underwent chemoradiotherapy. The rearrangement uses TRBV10-1 and TRBJ2-7; D could derive from TRBD1 or TRBD2 (5 bases each). The sequence was obtained from a human donor with HPV-associated anogenital cancer. The CDR3 bases are TGCGCCAGCAGCCTAGCCGGGACCCACCACGAGCAGTACTTC. The encoded protein is CASSLAGTHHEQYF.